The 30 T cell receptor beta chains below were found in one sample sequenced in a study of T-cell memory formation after mild COVID-19. TCRdb re-analysed the 5' RACE reads in MiXCR, keeping a single row per CDR3 protein. Among roughly 510,000 distinct CDR3 sequences listed, 15% to 20% were seen once. Sequencing used PBMCs or a T cell subset sorted from them (not recorded which). These receptors were collected from an adult woman who had mild COVID-19 (a few samples of this study predate the infection). Cell type and time point are not known.

This clonotype has ten or more counts. The chain uses TRBV12-3 or TRBV12-4 and TRBJ1-5, with D possibly matching TRBD1 (5 bases). Trimming removed 5 bases at V and 6 bases at J, with 17 bases between. CDR3 length equals 15 residues. The CDR3 nucleotides are TGTGCCAGCAGTCCGGGGGGAGGTGTGGGTCAGCCCCAGCATTTT. The encoded protein is CASSPGGGVGQPQHF.

Only a few counts were recorded for this clonotype. The chain recombines TRBV3-1 with TRBJ2-3; 10 positions agree with TRBD2. This CDR3 comprises 16 residues. The junction had 6 bases not matched to a gene; V was cut back by 3 bases and J by 3 bases. Per germline, CDR1 LGHDT and CDR2 YNNKEL (reference sequence). The CDR3 sequence is CASSQNSGGRTDTQYF. The CDR3 DNA reads TGTGCCAGCAGCCAGAATAGCGGGGGGAGGACAGATACGCAGTATTTT.

In this sample, this clonotype turned up a few times. The chain recombines TRBV12-3 or TRBV12-4 with TRBJ2-3; TRBD2 might be the D (6 bases). With 4 bases removed from V and 1 base from J, the gap between germline ends came to 9 bases. The CDR3 runs to 14 residues. The chain's CDR3 is CASSSLARTDTQYF. The CDR3 nucleotides are TGTGCCAGCAGTTCTCTAGCGCGCACAGATACGCAGTATTTT.

This clonotype was seen only a few times. The chain has TRBV5-5 and TRBJ2-7; D gene ambiguous. The CDR3 is 11 amino acids. The V end was cut by 6 bases, the J end by 3 bases, with 7 bases between. Germline V gene sequence: CDR1 SGHKS, CDR2 YYEKEE (reference sequence). The chain's CDR3 is CASIYNYEQYF. The CDR3 DNA is TGTGCCAGCATATACAACTACGAGCAGTACTTC.

A few counts support this clonotype. V is TRBV19 and J is TRBJ1-1, with D uncertain. Germline V lookup: CDR1 LNHDA, CDR2 SQIVND (reference sequence). V dropped 7 bases and J dropped 6 bases, with 18 bases sitting between them. This CDR3 contains 14 residues. Here the CDR3 DNA reads TGTGCCAGTACTCATACCGGGTTGGGCGCTGAAGCTTTCTTT. Translation gives CASTHTGLGAEAFF. The full variable domain, its missing parts supplied by reference TRBV19 and TRBJ1-1, is DGGITQSPKYLFRKEGQNVTLSCEQNLNHDAMYWYRQDPGQGLRLIYYSQIVNDFQKGDIAEGYSVSREKKESFPLTVTSAQKNPTAFYLCASTHTGLGAEAFFGQGTRLTVV.

This clonotype has only a few counts. The chain links TRBV9 to TRBJ2-7; TRBD2 aligns across 8 bases. The CDR3 is 14 amino acids. Germline V gives CDR1 SGDLS, CDR2 YYNGEE. V was pared by 2 bases and J by 0 bases, with 1 base of the junction left unmatched. CDR3 in amino acids: CASSVSGTSYEQYF. The CDR3 bases are TGTGCCAGCAGCGTTAGCGGGACCTCCTACGAGCAGTACTTC.

The genes are TRBV19 and TRBJ1-2, with D uncertain. The germline gives CDR1 LNHDA, CDR2 SQIVND (reference sequence). Trimming left V 3 bases short and J 7 bases short, with 9 bases between. The CDR3 covers 12 residues. The CDR3 DNA reads TGTGCCAGTAGTATGGCGATTAGTGGCTACACCTTC. Amino acids: CASSMAISGYTF.

The sample holds a few counts of this clonotype. The rearrangement links TRBV11-2 to TRBJ1-4; 8 bases are shared with TRBD1. Germline CDR1 SGHAT, CDR2 FQNNGV. V lost 5 bases to trimming and J lost 4 bases; unmatched junction nucleotides: 3. There are 14 residues in the CDR3. Here the CDR3 DNA reads TGTGCCAGCAGCGGGACAGGCTTTAATGAAAAACTGTTTTTT. Its translation is CASSGTGFNEKLFF.

This clonotype has just a few counts. The rearrangement joins TRBV12-3 or TRBV12-4 to TRBJ1-2; D is unresolved. This CDR3 has 12 residues. Between the trimmed V and J ends, which lost 7 bases and 1 base, there was a span of 7 bases. CDR3 loop: CASNGYNYGYTF. CDR3 DNA: TGTGCCAGCAATGGTTATAACTATGGCTACACCTTC.

The chain couples TRBV5-1 to TRBJ2-2; 10 nucleotides line up with TRBD1. CDR3 length: 17 amino acids. Germline V gene lookup returns CDR1 SGHRS and CDR2 YFSETQ. The junction had 10 bases not matched to a gene; V was cut back by 4 bases and J by 4 bases. CDR3 sequence reads: CASSLPSTGGVTGELFF. CDR3 in DNA: TGCGCCAGCAGCCTACCCTCGACAGGGGGCGTCACCGGGGAGCTGTTTTTT.

In its sample, this clonotype was seen a few times. The chain carries TRBV7-8 and TRBJ2-7; no definite D call. The CDR3 length is 13 residues. Per germline, CDR1 SGHVS and CDR2 FQNEAQ. V lost 3 bases and J lost 3, with 9 bases in between. The CDR3 DNA sequence: TGTGCCAGCAGCTTCGACACAGACTACGAGCAGTACTTC. Protein product: CASSFDTDYEQYF.

This clonotype was seen more than once but under ten times. The chain is built from TRBV7-9 and TRBJ2-2; TRBD2 matches 7 bases. The V gene's germline CDR1 is SEHNR and CDR2 FQNEAQ (reference sequence). Germline trimming cut 5 bases from V and 0 bases from J; bases unmatched to any gene: 3. The CDR3 length is 15 residues. This CDR3 is CASSRGTTNTGELFF. CDR3 DNA sequence: TGTGCCAGCAGCCGAGGGACTACGAACACCGGGGAGCTGTTTTTT. Looking up the rest from reference TRBV7-9 and TRBJ2-2 gives the full variable domain: DTGVSQNPRHKITKRGQNVTFRCDPISEHNRLYWYRQTLGQGPEFLTYFQNEAQLEKSRLLSDRFSAERPKGSFSTLEIQRTEQGDSAMYLCASSRGTTNTGELFFGEGSRLTVL.

The chain is built from TRBV12-3 or TRBV12-4 and TRBJ2-7; TRBD1 aligns across 7 bases. V dropped 6 bases and J dropped 4; count of bases not matched to a gene: 6. This CDR3 contains 13 residues. The CDR3 coding sequence is TGTGCCAGCAGACCGACAGGGATTTACGAGCAGTACTTC. Translation gives CASRPTGIYEQYF.

The V and J genes are TRBV7-9 and TRBJ2-3; TRBD2 agrees at 9 bases. This CDR3 spans 15 amino acids. V dropped 3 bases and J dropped 4; count of bases not matched to a gene: 5. From germline, CDR1 is SEHNR and CDR2 FQNEAQ (reference sequence). The CDR3 DNA follows: TGTGCCAGCAGCTTCTTCCGCGGGAGGGCAGATACGCAGTATTTT. Translated, it gives CASSFFRGRADTQYF.

This CDR3 reads CATGGLAGVRETQYF. CDR3 DNA sequence: TGTGCCACCGGAGGACTAGCGGGGGTTCGGGAGACCCAGTACTTC. This chain links TRBV12-3 or TRBV12-4 with TRBJ2-5, with TRBD2 identical over 13 bases. V dropped 10 bases and J dropped 5; count of bases not matched to a gene: 10. The CDR3 runs 15 residues.

This sequence joins TRBV7-9 and TRBJ1-3; D may be TRBD1 (5 bases). CDR3 length equals 17 residues. Germline V lookup: CDR1 SEHNR, CDR2 FQNEAQ (reference sequence). V lost 1 base and J 0 bases, leaving 13 bases between the germline ends. CDR3 sequence: CASSLDYGTLSGNTIYF. CDR3 DNA: TGTGCCAGCAGCTTAGATTATGGGACCCTCTCTGGAAACACCATATATTTT.

CDR3 in amino acids: CASTSGRDPYEQYF. The CDR3 DNA is TGTGCCAGTACTAGCGGGAGAGACCCCTACGAGCAGTACTTC. The V gene is TRBV19, the J gene TRBJ2-7; 10 bases are a match to TRBD2. V lost 7 bases and J lost 2; bases outside the gene matches: 5. CDR1 is LNHDA, CDR2 SQIVND, per germline (reference sequence). The CDR3 has 14 residues.

The chain employs TRBV5-1 and TRBJ1-6; D perhaps matches TRBD1 (5 bases). Trimming removed 0 bases from V and 9 bases from J, with 16 bases in between. Germline values: CDR1 SGHRS, CDR2 YFSETQ. The CDR3 covers 16 residues. CDR3 DNA: TGCGCCAGCAGCTTGGGTACCGAAGACGGGGGTTCACCCCTCCACTTT. This sequence encodes CASSLGTEDGGSPLHF.

The chain links TRBV12-3 or TRBV12-4 to TRBJ2-1; 9 bases match TRBD2. V lost 6 bases and J lost 0; bases outside the gene matches: 6. There are 16 residues in the CDR3. The CDR3: CASRKREDYSYNEQFF. In DNA form, the CDR3 reads TGTGCCAGCAGAAAGCGGGAGGATTACTCCTACAATGAGCAGTTCTTC.

This clonotype was counted only a few times. The genes are TRBV12-3 or TRBV12-4 and TRBJ1-1; 7 bases align to TRBD1. V shed 0 bases and J 8 bases; nucleotides not matched to a gene: 6. This CDR3 is built from 14 residues. CDR3 nucleotides: TGTGCCAGCAGTTTAGCGAGACAGGGTCAGGAAGCTTTCTTT. Its protein product is CASSLARQGQEAFF.

A few counts support this clonotype. This chain joins TRBV6-2 or TRBV6-3 and TRBJ2-1; 9 nucleotides match TRBD2. The length of the CDR3 is 15 residues. J was trimmed by 3 bases and V by 4 bases; bases with no gene match: 4. The germline gives CDR1 MNHEY, CDR2 SVGEGT. The CDR3 nucleotides read TGTGCCAGCAGTTCGGCTAGCGGGAACTACAATGAGCAGTTCTTC. Encoded protein: CASSSASGNYNEQFF.

This clonotype was observed a few times. CDR3 in amino acids: CATSVASGSSYNEQFF. CDR3 DNA sequence: TGTGCCACCAGTGTCGCTAGCGGGAGCTCCTACAATGAGCAGTTCTTC. The V and J genes are TRBV24-1 and TRBJ2-1; 10 bases map to TRBD2. The CDR3 is 16 amino acids. The junction had 3 bases not matched to a gene; V was cut back by 5 bases and J by 0 bases. The germline gives CDR1 KGHDR, CDR2 SFDVKD.

The CDR3 loop is CASRSQGGERPQHF. The DNA for the CDR3 is TGTGCCAGCAGGTCACAGGGGGGCGAGAGGCCCCAGCATTTT. This chain links TRBV27 with TRBJ1-5, with 8 bases aligning to TRBD1. Per germline, CDR1 MNHEY and CDR2 SMNVEV (reference sequence). V lost 6 bases, J lost 9 bases, and 10 bases stayed unmatched. CDR3 size: 14 residues.

The CDR3 region is CASSFKNPLNTEAFF. CDR3 coding DNA: TGCGCCAGCAGCTTTAAAAACCCGCTGAACACTGAAGCTTTCTTT. The chain combines TRBV5-1 with TRBJ1-1, with D unresolved. V dropped 2 bases and J dropped 0 bases, with 11 bases sitting between them. CDR1 is SGHRS and CDR2 is YFSETQ in the germline V gene. The CDR3 is 15 amino acids.

In its sample, this clonotype was seen a few times. The chain uses TRBV20-1 and TRBJ1-1; no firm D call. CDR1 is DFQATT, CDR2 SNEGSKA, per germline (reference sequence). With 2 bases removed from V and 0 bases from J, the gap between germline ends came to 7 bases. The CDR3 sequence is 13 residues long. DNA for the CDR3: TGCAGTGCTAGACCCCGTATGAACACTGAAGCTTTCTTT. It encodes CSARPRMNTEAFF.

This clonotype has just a few counts. The V and J genes are TRBV24-1 and TRBJ2-3; 8 positions agree with TRBD2. Losses at the gene ends were 9 bases for V and 2 bases for J; bases not matched to a gene: 3. Germline CDR1 reads KGHDR; CDR2 reads SFDVKD. This CDR3 spans 13 amino acids. Written as DNA, the CDR3 is TGTGCCACCGCGGGAGGACCCACAGATACGCAGTATTTT. It specifies CATAGGPTDTQYF.

The V call is TRBV4-2, the J call TRBJ2-3, with 10 bases that match TRBD2. This CDR3 region has 17 residues. The germline gives CDR1 LGHNA, CDR2 YNFKEQ. J gave up 2 bases and V 4 bases, and 9 bases lay outside the gene matches. CDR3 region: CASSRSVTSGNTDTQYF. The CDR3 DNA is TGTGCCAGCAGCCGGTCGGTAACTAGCGGGAACACAGATACGCAGTATTTT.

This clonotype came up a few times. The rearrangement joins TRBV7-9 to TRBJ1-6; D is ambiguous. Germline CDR1 SEHNR, CDR2 FQNEAQ (reference sequence). CDR3 length: 15 amino acids. V gave up 5 bases and J gave up 0 bases, with 8 bases separating them. The CDR3 reads CASSKVSSYNSPLHF. CDR3 DNA: TGTGCCAGCAGCAAAGTCAGCTCCTATAATTCACCCCTCCACTTT.

This clonotype was counted between two and nine times. The chain is built from TRBV5-1 and TRBJ2-5, with 8 bases matching TRBD2. J was trimmed by 5 bases and V by 0 bases; bases with no gene match: 9. This CDR3 comprises 16 residues. Germline CDR1 is SGHRS and CDR2 is YFSETQ. The CDR3 loop is CASSLAAGVRGETQYF. The CDR3, as DNA: TGCGCCAGCAGCTTGGCAGCGGGGGTACGCGGGGAGACCCAGTACTTC. The variable domain in full, completed from reference TRBV5-1 and TRBJ2-5, reads KAGVTQTPRYLIKTRGQQVTLSCSPISGHRSVSWYQQTPGQGLQFLFEYFSETQRNKGNFPGRFSGRQFSNSRSEMNVSTLELGDSALYLCASSLAAGVRGETQYFGPGTRLLVL.

This clonotype was found a few times. This sequence joins TRBV28 and TRBJ2-3; 7 nucleotides align to TRBD2. This CDR3 region has 14 residues. The V gene's germline CDR1 is MDHEN and CDR2 SYDVKM. The V segment lost 4 bases and the J segment 5 bases; nucleotides outside the gene matches: 6. The CDR3 sequence: CASSSRGVGDTQYF. DNA for the CDR3: TGTGCCAGCAGTTCCCGGGGGGTCGGAGATACGCAGTATTTT.